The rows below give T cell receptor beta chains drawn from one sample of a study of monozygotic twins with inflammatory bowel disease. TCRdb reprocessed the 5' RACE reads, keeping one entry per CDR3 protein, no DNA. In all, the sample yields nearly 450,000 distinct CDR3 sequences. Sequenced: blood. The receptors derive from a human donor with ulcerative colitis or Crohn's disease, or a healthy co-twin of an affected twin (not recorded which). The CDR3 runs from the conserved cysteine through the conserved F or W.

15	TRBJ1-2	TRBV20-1	CSASGWGRAYDGYTF
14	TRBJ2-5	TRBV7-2	CASTGAGGMETQYF
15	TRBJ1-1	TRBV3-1	CASSHSDRYHTEAFF
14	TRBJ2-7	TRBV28	CASNDRGSSYEQYF
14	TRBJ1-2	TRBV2	CASRLTQGANGYTF
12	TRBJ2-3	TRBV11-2	CASSLFTDTQYF
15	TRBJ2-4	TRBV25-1	CASSESGTIGNIQYF
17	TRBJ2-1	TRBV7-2	CASSFAGTDSSYNEQFF
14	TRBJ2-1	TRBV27	CATTDRSSYNEQFF
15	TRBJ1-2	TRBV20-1	CSAIVRYRGDYGYTF
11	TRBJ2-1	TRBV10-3	CAISESSEQFF
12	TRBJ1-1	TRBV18	CAATGLNTEAFF
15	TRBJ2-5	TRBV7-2	CASSLIGGGRKTQYF
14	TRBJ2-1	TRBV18	CASSPPEGAGEQFF
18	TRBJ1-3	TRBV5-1	CASSSQGASGYSGNTIYF
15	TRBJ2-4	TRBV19	CASSRGQGDTNIQYF
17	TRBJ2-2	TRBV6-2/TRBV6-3	CASSYSYESGGTGELFF
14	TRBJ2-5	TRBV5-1	CASSLTGQQETQYF
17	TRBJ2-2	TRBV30	CAWKMLAGGPHIGELFF
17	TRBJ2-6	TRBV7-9	CASSLGDRGRGANVLTF
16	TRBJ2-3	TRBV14	CASSQLGTRETDTQYF
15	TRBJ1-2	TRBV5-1	CASSLVRPGLDGYTF
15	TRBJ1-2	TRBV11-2	CASSLGQGAGYGYTF
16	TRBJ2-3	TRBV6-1	CASRPSGGAGTDTQYF
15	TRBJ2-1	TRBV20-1	CSARKVGGAFDEQFF
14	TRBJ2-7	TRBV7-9	CASSQGLLPNEQYF
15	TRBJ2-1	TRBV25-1	CASRGLNNAGNEQFF
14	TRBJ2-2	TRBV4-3	CASGVTGSAGELFF
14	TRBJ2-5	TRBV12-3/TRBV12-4	CASSPGMQRETQYF
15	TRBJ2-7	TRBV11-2	CASSFESGVSYEQYF
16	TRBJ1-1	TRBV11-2	CASSSSYGTANTEAFF
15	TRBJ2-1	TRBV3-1	CASSRELAGASEQFF
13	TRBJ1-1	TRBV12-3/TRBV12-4	CASYGQANTEAFF
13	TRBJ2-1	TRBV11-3	CASSLNYLNEQFF
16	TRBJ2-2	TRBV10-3	CVIHSGTGGNTGELFF
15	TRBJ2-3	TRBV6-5	CASSSGLVGADTQYF
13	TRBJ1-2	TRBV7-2	CASSLAGRAGYTF
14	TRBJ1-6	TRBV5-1	CASSLEGWDSPLHF
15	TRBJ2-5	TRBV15	CATSRAQGLQETQYF
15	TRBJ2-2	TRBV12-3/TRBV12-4	CASSLRRDETGELFF
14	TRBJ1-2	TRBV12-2	CASPLSGSVHGYTF
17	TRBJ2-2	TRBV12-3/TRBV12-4	CASSLATSGGVTGELFF
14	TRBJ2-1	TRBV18	CASSPSPGVGEQFF
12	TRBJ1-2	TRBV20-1	CSAIQHQYGYTF
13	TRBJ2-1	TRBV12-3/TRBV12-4	CASSVDRGSEQFF
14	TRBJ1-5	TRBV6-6	CASSYGPGSQPQHF
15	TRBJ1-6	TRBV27	CASSLFDRGNSPLHF
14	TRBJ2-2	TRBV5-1	CASSLAEVTGELFF
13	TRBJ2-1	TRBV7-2	CASSLSFDNEQFF
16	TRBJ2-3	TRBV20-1	CSARDPEGGTTDTQYF
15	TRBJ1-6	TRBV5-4	CASSRAGQGDSPLHF
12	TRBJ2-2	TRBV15	CATSRGAGELFF
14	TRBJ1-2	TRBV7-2	CASSLGQGFGGYTF
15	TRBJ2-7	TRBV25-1	CASSNSEINTYEQYF
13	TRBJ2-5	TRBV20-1	CSAAPGLQETQYF
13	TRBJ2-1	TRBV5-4	CASSFRESNEQFF
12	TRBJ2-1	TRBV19	CASRRQGGEQFF
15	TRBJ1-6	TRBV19	CASRSVSGPNSPLHF